What follows is one T cell receptor beta chain and its context. Its antigen is unknown. Within one base of it there is no much larger clone, and no base qualities were kept. TCRbeta CDR3 regions were amplified from genomic DNA using the immunoSEQ Assay, a bias-controlled multiplex PCR. As for the authors' bioinformatics: Within the assay, amplification of reference gene primers was used to estimate how many nucleated cells each sample contained. To quantify the absolute abundance of each unique TCRbeta CDR3 rearrangement, sequence reads were collapsed and filtered. Productive Simpson clonality was computed per sample as the square root of Simpson's diversity index over productive rearrangements. TCRdb retrieved this table from immuneACCESS and kept in-frame rearrangements only. Not all clones are present; in checked studies, unresolved V genes account for under half, and no reason is known for the remainder. V and J calls and clone size are given by that table; D and trimming were obtained from the DNA. Present in this sample are over 95,000 clones, 75% to 90% of which were seen just once. About 13% of the sample rests with the top ten.

This specimen comes from a study of blood T cell repertoires in COVID-19 (dated by TCRdb to the early 2020s). For the wider study: The collaborator samples originated in the United States, Italy and Spain and spanned the acute and convalescent phases of COVID-19. The prospective study material was composed of cDNA or gDNA derived from T cells, B-cell-depleted T cells, or PBMCs. Deeply sampled blood TCRbeta repertoires from subjects exposed to, actively infected with, or recovered from COVID-19 were included in the dataset. The repertoires were released in a freely available public database meant as a resource for research on the immune response to SARS-CoV-2. The samples were drawn from two sources: the first 160 participants of the ongoing ImmuneRACE study, and over 950 subjects contributed by 6 global collaborators. Nearly every sample came with metadata listing a de-identified subject ID, COVID-19 status, age in years and sex. HLA class I and class II types, where available, came from metadata supplied by the sample provider rather than from assay-based typing. Points the paper makes about the study in general: The amount of clinical and demographic metadata varied by source and participant and was provided uncurated.

Whole blood was collected in K2EDTA tubes by collaborating institutions according to the institutions' own protocols. Collaborator samples were shipped for TCRbeta analysis as frozen whole blood, isolated PBMCs, or DNA extracted from either sample type. V trim: 5 bases; J trim: 6 bases; unmatched bases: 9. CDR1 SGHTA and CDR2 FQGNSA are derived from the germline V gene. From its cysteine to its phenylalanine, the CDR3 spans 17 amino acids. The retained sequence is limited to the CDR3, 51 bases, with the frame set at the first base. The sample comprised peripheral blood. The origin of this receptor is a human donor in a cohort sampled during active COVID-19. Recombination connected TRBV7-2 to TRBJ2-3, with TRBD2 matching 15 junction bases. The CDR3 here reads CASSLRTSGGAGDTQYF. In nucleotides, the sequence is TGTGCCAGCAGCCTTAGGACTAGCGGGGGGGCCGGGGATACGCAGTATTTT.